Listed below are T cell receptor beta chains from one sample, sequenced in a study of blood T cells in healthy people across ages. TCRdb ran MiXCR on the 5' RACE reads and lists one entry per CDR3 protein. There are 800,000 to 950,000 distinct CDR3 sequences in the sample; around 48% occur only once, and under 15% lies in the top ten. Source material: blood. The receptors stem from a young man in good health. CDR3s include the opening cysteine and the closing phenylalanine or tryptophan. A D gene is named only where the DNA matches it firmly. Expanded clones are given a class, and other clones once, few, many or no size at all.

abundance	v_gene	d_gene	j_gene	CDR3nt	CDR3aa
NA	TRBV2	NA	TRBJ2-4	TGTGCCAGCAGTGCGCAGGCAGTAGCCAAAAACATTCAGTACTTC	CASSAQAVAKNIQYF
NA	TRBV20-1	NA	TRBJ1-3	TGCAGTGCTAGAGAGGGTTCTAACACCATATATTTT	CSAREGSNTIYF
few	TRBV14	TRBD2	TRBJ2-1	TGTGCCAGCAGCCAAGTAACAGCGGGGGGACGAGGTGAGCAGTTCTTC	CASSQVTAGGRGEQFF
few	TRBV6-5	NA	TRBJ2-3	TGTGCCAGCAGTTACTCTGGACTCCTCGGGGATACGCAGTATTTT	CASSYSGLLGDTQYF
few	TRBV6-5	NA	TRBJ2-7	TGTGCCAGCAGTCGGCTACCAGGGGCTGACTACGAGCAGTACTTC	CASSRLPGADYEQYF
NA	TRBV14	TRBD1	TRBJ1-6	TGTGCCAGCAGCCGAACAGGGGGCCGGGATTCACCCCTCCACTTT	CASSRTGGRDSPLHF
NA	TRBV5-1	TRBD2	TRBJ2-1	TGCGCCAGCAGCGGTACCGGGACTAGGGGGGTAAGGCAGTTCTTC	CASSGTGTRGVRQFF
NA	TRBV11-3	TRBD1	TRBJ2-3	TGTGCCAGCAGCTTAGCCGCCGGGACAGTTAGCACAGATACGCAGTATTTT	CASSLAAGTVSTDTQYF
NA	TRBV20-1	NA	TRBJ1-2	TGCAGTGCTAACTTTCCAGGGAAATACTATGGCTACACCTTC	CSANFPGKYYGYTF
NA	TRBV7-9	TRBD1	TRBJ1-4	TGTGCCAGCAGTCATCGGGGGACAGGGAGGCCAAATGAAAAACTGTTTTTT	CASSHRGTGRPNEKLFF
NA	TRBV12-3/TRBV12-4	NA	TRBJ2-2	TGTGCCAGCAGCAGTTTAAGGGTCGGGGAGCTGTTTTTT	CASSSLRVGELFF
few	TRBV6-1	TRBD2	TRBJ2-7	TGTGCCAGCATGCGTCGGCTAGCGGGGGGTTCCTCCTACGAGCAGTACTTC	CASMRRLAGGSSYEQYF
few	TRBV2	TRBD2	TRBJ2-1	TGTGCCAGCAGCGAGACTAGCGGGGGGTTTTACAATGAGCAGTTCTTC	CASSETSGGFYNEQFF
NA	TRBV7-9	TRBD1	TRBJ1-2	TGTGCCAGCACCACAGGGGGGAACTATGGCTACACCTTC	CASTTGGNYGYTF
once	TRBV15	NA	TRBJ1-6	TGTGCCACCAGCAGAGTTGCAGGACACAGCGGTAATTCACCCCTCCACTTT	CATSRVAGHSGNSPLHF
NA	TRBV12-3/TRBV12-4	TRBD1	TRBJ2-7	TGTGCCAGCAGTTTCCGGACAGGGACCTACGAGCAGTACTTC	CASSFRTGTYEQYF
few	TRBV20-1	TRBD1	TRBJ1-1	TGCAGTGTTCAGAAGAACAGGGGCAACACTGAAGCTTTCTTT	CSVQKNRGNTEAFF
NA	TRBV25-1	NA	TRBJ2-4	TGTGCCAGCAGTGCTGCAGTGGCCAAAAACATTCAGTACTTC	CASSAAVAKNIQYF
once	TRBV7-9	NA	TRBJ1-2	TGTGCCAGCAGCTTAGGCGAGGTTGGCTACACCTTC	CASSLGEVGYTF
few	TRBV12-3/TRBV12-4	NA	TRBJ2-3	TGTGCCAGCAGACGGGACCGTACGTTAGATACGCAGTATTTT	CASRRDRTLDTQYF
NA	TRBV20-1	TRBD2	TRBJ2-3	TGCAGTGCTAGAGATCCAGCGGGGGGGAAAGATACGCAGTATTTT	CSARDPAGGKDTQYF
NA	TRBV3-1	TRBD2	TRBJ2-3	TGTGCCAGCAGCCAAGAATGGCGGGGGGGAGATACGCAGTTTTTT	CASSQEWRGGDTQFF
few	TRBV20-1	TRBD1	TRBJ2-7	TGCAGTGTCCCGACAGGGATATACGAGCAGTACTTC	CSVPTGIYEQYF
NA	TRBV27	TRBD2	TRBJ2-3	TGTGCCAGCAGTCCCGAGACTAGCGGGGGGGCAGATACGCAGTATTTT	CASSPETSGGADTQYF
NA	TRBV3-1	NA	TRBJ2-7	TGTGCCAGCAGCCAAGAGCTCGGCGGCTCCTACAATGAGCAGTACTTC	CASSQELGGSYNEQYF
few	TRBV28	NA	TRBJ2-5	TGTGCCACACAGGGGGAGGGTACAGAGACCCAGTACTTC	CATQGEGTETQYF
NA	TRBV29-1	TRBD1	TRBJ1-2	TGCAGCGTGGGGACAGGCGACTGGTATGGCTACACCTTC	CSVGTGDWYGYTF
NA	TRBV20-1	TRBD2	TRBJ2-7	TGCAGTGCTAGAGAAACTAGCGGGGGCTACGAGCAGTACTTC	CSARETSGGYEQYF
NA	TRBV12-3/TRBV12-4	NA	TRBJ2-2	TGTGCCAGCAGGTTAGGGGTTAACACCGGGGAGCTGTTTTTT	CASRLGVNTGELFF
few	TRBV6-5	NA	TRBJ2-4	TGTGCCAGCAGCCTGACTCCCGGAATAGCCAAAAACATTCAGTACTTC	CASSLTPGIAKNIQYF
many	TRBV6-6	NA	TRBJ1-2	TGTGCCAGCAGCTCAGCTACGGATAACTATGGCTACACCTTC	CASSSATDNYGYTF
NA	TRBV5-1	NA	TRBJ1-1	TGCGCCAGCAGCCGTTTACAGGGTTCGAACACTGAAGCTTTCTTT	CASSRLQGSNTEAFF
few	TRBV5-1	NA	TRBJ2-7	TGCGCCAGCAGCGAGGGACACGGCTCCTACGAGCAGTACTTC	CASSEGHGSYEQYF
NA	TRBV4-3	TRBD2	TRBJ2-1	TGCGCCAGCAGCCAAGATCTGACGGGGGGGGCCGGTGAAGAGCAGTTCTTC	CASSQDLTGGAGEEQFF
NA	TRBV29-1	NA	TRBJ1-1	TGCAGCGTTGAACGGCGGTTGAACACTGAAGCTTTCTTT	CSVERRLNTEAFF
many	TRBV2	TRBD1	TRBJ1-5	TGTGCCAGCAGTAGTACACAGGGGGCGCGGGGTCAGCCCCAGCATTTT	CASSSTQGARGQPQHF
NA	TRBV21-1	NA	TRBJ1-2	TGCGCCAGCAGCAAAGCGGCTGGGACCGTCGTCTATGGCTACACCTTC	CASSKAAGTVVYGYTF
NA	TRBV21-1	NA	TRBJ2-7	TGTGCCAGCAGCGAAAAGGGGGAATCCGAGACAGGCGGCAACGAGCAGTACTTC	CASSEKGESETGGNEQYF
few	TRBV7-2	NA	TRBJ2-7	TGTGCCAGCAGCTCCTCGCGGGCTTCCCACGAGCAGTACTTC	CASSSSRASHEQYF
NA	TRBV6-9	NA	TRBJ2-5	TGTGCCAGCAGTTTCCCGCCCCCTCGGCGTGGGGGGACCCAGTACTTC	CASSFPPPRRGGTQYF
NA	TRBV29-1	NA	TRBJ2-7	TGCAGCGTTCAGGATTCTACCTACGAGCAGTACTTC	CSVQDSTYEQYF
few	TRBV28	TRBD1	TRBJ1-2	TGTGCCAGCAGTCTTCCGGGACAGGGGGCCAGTGGCTACACCTTC	CASSLPGQGASGYTF
few	TRBV11-3	TRBD2	TRBJ2-3	TGTGCCAGCAGCGCAGGGACTAGCGAGAGCACAGATACGCAGTATTTT	CASSAGTSESTDTQYF
few	TRBV27	NA	TRBJ1-6	TGTGCCAGCAGTCGGCAGGGCAACCGTAATTCACCCCTCCACTTT	CASSRQGNRNSPLHF
NA	TRBV28	NA	TRBJ2-1	TGTGCCAGCAGTATCCTGCCCCGGAGCTCCTACAATGAGCAGTTCTTC	CASSILPRSSYNEQFF
NA	TRBV7-2	NA	TRBJ2-5	TGTGCCAGCAGCTTATCCTCAGGGGCGGGACAAGAGACCCAGTACTTC	CASSLSSGAGQETQYF
NA	TRBV4-1	NA	TRBJ1-1	TGCGCCAGCAGCCAAGCCGGGTGGGGGACTGAAGCTTTCTTT	CASSQAGWGTEAFF
NA	TRBV3-1	NA	TRBJ2-5	TGTGCCAGCAGCCAACCTACCGCGGGTGTAGAGACCCAGTACTTC	CASSQPTAGVETQYF
NA	TRBV12-3/TRBV12-4	NA	TRBJ2-1	TGTGCCAGCAGTTTTACGGGGGGCCGGGATGAGCAGTTCTTC	CASSFTGGRDEQFF
many	TRBV6-5	NA	TRBJ2-5	TGTGCCAGCAGCCCTAGACACTCCCAAGAGACCCAGTACTTC	CASSPRHSQETQYF
NA	TRBV19	TRBD1	TRBJ1-2	TGTGCCAGTAGTACAGGGACAGGGGGCTGTGGCTACACCTTC	CASSTGTGGCGYTF
few	TRBV29-1	NA	TRBJ1-5	TGCAGCGTCGCTCCGGGGGGAAATCAGCCCCAGCATTTT	CSVAPGGNQPQHF
few	TRBV18	TRBD1	TRBJ2-1	TGTGCCAGCTCACGGATGGACAGGGTAATGTCCTACAATGAGCAGTTCTTC	CASSRMDRVMSYNEQFF
few	TRBV7-9	TRBD2	TRBJ2-5	TGTGCCAGCAGCTTCATTGGGCCTAGCGGGGTCGGGACCCAGTACTTC	CASSFIGPSGVGTQYF
NA	TRBV29-1	NA	TRBJ2-7	TGCGGCGTTGAAGTTGTGGCAGGGGAGGATTCCTACGAACAGTACTTC	CGVEVVAGEDSYEQYF